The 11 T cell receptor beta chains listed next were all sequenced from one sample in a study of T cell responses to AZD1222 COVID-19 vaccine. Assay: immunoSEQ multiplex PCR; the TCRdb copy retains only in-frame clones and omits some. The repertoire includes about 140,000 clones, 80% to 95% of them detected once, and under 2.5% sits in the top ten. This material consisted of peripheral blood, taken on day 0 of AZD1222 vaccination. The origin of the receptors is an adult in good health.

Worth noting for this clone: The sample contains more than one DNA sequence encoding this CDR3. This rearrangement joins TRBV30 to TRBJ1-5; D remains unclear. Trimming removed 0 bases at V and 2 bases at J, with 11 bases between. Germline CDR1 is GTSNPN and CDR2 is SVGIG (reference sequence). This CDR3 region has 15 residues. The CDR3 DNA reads TGTGCCTGGAGTGTGGCAGGCGCTGGCAATCAGCCCCAGCATTTT. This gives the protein CAWSVAGAGNQPQHF.

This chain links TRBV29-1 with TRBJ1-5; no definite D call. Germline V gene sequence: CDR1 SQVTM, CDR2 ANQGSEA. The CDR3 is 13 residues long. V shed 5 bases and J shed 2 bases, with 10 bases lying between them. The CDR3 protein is CSVIPGGNQPQHF. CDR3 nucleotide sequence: TGCAGCGTTATACCAGGTGGCAATCAGCCCCAGCATTTT.

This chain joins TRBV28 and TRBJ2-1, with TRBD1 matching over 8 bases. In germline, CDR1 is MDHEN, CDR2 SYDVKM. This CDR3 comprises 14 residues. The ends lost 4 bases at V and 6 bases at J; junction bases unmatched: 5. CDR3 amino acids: CASSSRGHRNEQFF. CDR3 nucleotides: TGTGCCAGCAGTTCCAGGGGGCACCGCAATGAGCAGTTCTTC.

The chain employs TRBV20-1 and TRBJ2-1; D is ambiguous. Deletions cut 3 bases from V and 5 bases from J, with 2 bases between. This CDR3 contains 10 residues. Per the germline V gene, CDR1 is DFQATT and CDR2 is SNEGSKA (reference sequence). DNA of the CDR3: TGCAGTGCTAGTCACAATGAGCAGTTCTTC. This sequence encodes CSASHNEQFF.

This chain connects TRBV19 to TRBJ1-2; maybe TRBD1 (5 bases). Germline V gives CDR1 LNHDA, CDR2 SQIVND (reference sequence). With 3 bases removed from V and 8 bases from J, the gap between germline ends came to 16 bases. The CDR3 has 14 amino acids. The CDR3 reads CASSIYRREGGYTF. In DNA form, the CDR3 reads TGTGCCAGTAGTATTTATCGCAGGGAAGGCGGCTACACCTTC. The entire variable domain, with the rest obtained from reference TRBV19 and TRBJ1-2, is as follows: DGGITQSPKYLFRKEGQNVTLSCEQNLNHDAMYWYRQDPGQGLRLIYYSQIVNDFQKGDIAEGYSVSREKKESFPLTVTSAQKNPTAFYLCASSIYRREGGYTFGSGTRLTVV.

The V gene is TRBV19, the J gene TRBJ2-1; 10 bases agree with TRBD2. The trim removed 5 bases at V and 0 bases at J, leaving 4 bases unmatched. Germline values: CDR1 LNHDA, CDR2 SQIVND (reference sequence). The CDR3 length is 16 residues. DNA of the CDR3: TGTGCCAGTAGTTCATTAGCGGGAGGCTCCTACAATGAGCAGTTCTTC. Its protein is CASSSLAGGSYNEQFF.

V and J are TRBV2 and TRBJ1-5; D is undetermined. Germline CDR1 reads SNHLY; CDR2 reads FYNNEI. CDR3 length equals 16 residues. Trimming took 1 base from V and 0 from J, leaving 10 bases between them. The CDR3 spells CASSEETAYSNQPQHF. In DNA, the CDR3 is TGTGCCAGCAGTGAAGAAACAGCATATAGCAATCAGCCCCAGCATTTT.

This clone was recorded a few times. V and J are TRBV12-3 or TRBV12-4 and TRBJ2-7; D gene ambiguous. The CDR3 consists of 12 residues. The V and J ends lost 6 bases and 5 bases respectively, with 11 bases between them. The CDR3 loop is CASSPMGDEQYF. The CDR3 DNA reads TGTGCCAGCAGCCCCATGGGTGACGAGCAGTACTTC.

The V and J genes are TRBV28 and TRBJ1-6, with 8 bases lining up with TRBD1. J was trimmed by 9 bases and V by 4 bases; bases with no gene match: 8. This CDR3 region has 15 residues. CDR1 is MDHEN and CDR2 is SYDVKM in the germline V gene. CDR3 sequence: CASSSPGQGSSPLHF. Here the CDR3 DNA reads TGTGCCAGCAGTTCACCAGGACAGGGTAGTTCACCCCTCCACTTT.

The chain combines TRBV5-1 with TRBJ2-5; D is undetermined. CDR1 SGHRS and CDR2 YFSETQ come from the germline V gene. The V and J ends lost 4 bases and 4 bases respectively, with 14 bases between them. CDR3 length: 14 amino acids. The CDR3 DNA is TGCGCCAGCAGCCTAAACACCGCCGGAGAGACCCAGTACTTC. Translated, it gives CASSLNTAGETQYF.

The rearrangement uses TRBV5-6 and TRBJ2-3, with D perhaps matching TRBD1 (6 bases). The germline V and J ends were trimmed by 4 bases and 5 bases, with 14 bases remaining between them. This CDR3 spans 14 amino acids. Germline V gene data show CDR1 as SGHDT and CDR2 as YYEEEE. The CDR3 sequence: CASSPNRVQDTQYF. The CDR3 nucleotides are TGTGCCAGCAGCCCTAACAGGGTCCAAGATACGCAGTATTTT.